This entry features one T cell receptor (beta chain) sequence. These data belong to a study of CD8 T cells in Susac syndrome. RNA, at roughly 0.45 to 1 ug, was reverse transcribed with random hexamers. TCRdb analysed the immunoSEQ multiplex PCR reads with MiXCR anew, one entry per CDR3 protein. The repertoire holds over 130,000 distinct CDR3 sequences, with 85% to 95% as singletons. The clonotype was recovered from a human donor with multiple sclerosis. Specimen: CD4+ T cells from PBMCs.

CDR3 in DNA: TGTGCCAGCAGTGAACCGGGTCAGAAGCAGTTCTTC. The encoded protein is CASSEPGQKQFF. The chain has TRBV25-1 and TRBJ2-1, with unresolved D. This CDR3 region has 12 residues. V was trimmed by 2 bases and J by 11 bases, leaving 10 bases between them. Germline V gene lookup returns CDR1 MGHDK and CDR2 SYGVNS.